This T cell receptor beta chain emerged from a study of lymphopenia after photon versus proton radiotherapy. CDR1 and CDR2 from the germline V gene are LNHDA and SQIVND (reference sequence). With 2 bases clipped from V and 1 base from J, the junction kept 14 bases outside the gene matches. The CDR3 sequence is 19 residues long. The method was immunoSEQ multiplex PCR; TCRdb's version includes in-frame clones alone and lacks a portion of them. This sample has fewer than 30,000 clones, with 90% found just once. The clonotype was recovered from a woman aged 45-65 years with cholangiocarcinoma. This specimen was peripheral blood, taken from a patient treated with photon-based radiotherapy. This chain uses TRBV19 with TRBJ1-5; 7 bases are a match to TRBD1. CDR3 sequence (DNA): TGTGCCAGTAGTATACAAACAGGGGATAAGGAGGGAAGCAATCAGCCCCAGCATTTT. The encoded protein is CASSIQTGDKEGSNQPQHF.